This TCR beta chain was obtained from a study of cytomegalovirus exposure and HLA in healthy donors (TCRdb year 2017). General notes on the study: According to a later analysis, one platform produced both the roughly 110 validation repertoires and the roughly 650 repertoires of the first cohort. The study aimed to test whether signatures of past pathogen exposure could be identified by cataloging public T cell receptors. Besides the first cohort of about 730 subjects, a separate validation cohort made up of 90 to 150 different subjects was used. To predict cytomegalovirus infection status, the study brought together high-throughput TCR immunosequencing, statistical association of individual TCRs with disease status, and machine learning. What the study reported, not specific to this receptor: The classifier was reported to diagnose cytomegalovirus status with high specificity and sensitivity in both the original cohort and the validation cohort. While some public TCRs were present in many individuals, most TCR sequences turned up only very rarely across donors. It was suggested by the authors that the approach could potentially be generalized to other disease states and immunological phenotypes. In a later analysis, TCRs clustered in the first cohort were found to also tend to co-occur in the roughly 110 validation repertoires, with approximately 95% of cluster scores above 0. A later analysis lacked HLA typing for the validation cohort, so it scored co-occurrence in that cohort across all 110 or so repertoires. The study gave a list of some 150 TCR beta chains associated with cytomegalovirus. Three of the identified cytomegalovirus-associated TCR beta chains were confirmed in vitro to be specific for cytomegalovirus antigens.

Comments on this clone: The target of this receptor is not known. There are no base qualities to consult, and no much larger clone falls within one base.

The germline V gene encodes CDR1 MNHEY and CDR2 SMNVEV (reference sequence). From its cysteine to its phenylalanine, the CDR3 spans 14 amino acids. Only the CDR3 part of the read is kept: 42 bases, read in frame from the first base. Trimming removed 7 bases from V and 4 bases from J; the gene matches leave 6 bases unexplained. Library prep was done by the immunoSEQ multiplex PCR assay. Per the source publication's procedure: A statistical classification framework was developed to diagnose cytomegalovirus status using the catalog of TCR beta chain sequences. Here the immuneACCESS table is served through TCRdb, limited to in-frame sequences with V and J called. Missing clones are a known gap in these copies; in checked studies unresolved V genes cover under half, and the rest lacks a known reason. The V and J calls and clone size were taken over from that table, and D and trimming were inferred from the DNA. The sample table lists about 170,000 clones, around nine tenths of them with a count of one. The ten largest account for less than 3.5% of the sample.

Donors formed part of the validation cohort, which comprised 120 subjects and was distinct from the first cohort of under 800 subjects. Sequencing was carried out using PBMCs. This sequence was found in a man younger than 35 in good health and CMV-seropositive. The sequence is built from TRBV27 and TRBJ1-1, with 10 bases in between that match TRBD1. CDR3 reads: CASKETGGGTEAFF. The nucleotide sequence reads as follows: TGTGCCAGCAAAGAGACAGGGGGCGGCACTGAAGCTTTCTTT.